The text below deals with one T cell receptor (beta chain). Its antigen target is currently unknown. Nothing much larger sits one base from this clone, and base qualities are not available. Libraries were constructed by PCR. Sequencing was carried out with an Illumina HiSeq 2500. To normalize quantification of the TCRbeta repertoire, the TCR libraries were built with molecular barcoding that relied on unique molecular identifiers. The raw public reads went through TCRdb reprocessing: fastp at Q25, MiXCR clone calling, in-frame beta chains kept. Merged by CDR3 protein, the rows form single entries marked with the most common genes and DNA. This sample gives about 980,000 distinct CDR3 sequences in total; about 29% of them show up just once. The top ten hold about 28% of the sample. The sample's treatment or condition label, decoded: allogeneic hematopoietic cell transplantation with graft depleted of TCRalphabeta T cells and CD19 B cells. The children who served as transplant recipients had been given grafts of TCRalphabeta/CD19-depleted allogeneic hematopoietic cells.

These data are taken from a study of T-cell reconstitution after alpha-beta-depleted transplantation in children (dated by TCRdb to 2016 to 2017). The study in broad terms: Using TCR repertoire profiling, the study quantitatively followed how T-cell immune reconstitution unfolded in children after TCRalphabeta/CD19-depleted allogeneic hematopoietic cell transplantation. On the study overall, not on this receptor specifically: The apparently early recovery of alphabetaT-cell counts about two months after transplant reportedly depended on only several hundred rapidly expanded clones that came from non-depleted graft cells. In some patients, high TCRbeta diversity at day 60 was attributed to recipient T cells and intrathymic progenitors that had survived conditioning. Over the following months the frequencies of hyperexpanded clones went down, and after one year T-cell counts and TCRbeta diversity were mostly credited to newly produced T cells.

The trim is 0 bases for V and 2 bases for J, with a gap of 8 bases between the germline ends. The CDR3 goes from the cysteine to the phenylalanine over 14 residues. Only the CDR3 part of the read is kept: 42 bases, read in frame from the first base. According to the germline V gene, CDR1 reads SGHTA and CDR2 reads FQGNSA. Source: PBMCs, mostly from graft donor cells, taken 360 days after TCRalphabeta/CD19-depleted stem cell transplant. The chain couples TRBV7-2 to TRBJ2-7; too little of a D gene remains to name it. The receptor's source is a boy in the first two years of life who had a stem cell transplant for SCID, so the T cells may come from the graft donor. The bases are TGTGCCAGCAGCTTAGCGAGTGAGACCTACGAGCAGTACTTC. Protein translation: CASSLASETYEQYF.